This T cell receptor (beta chain) was observed in a study of cytomegalovirus exposure and HLA in healthy donors. The CDR3 loop spans 17 amino acids. Trimming cost V 5 bases and J 1 base; bases outside gene matches: 7. Germline CDR1 reads LGHNA; CDR2 reads YNFKEQ. The primer mix had 60 Vbeta and 13 Jbeta primers. The assay was immunoSEQ multiplex PCR, and TCRdb's table has in-frame clones only and misses some. Among 200,000 or so clones listed, around 83% were seen once. The TCR originated in a woman aged 50 to 60 in good health and CMV-seropositive. The V gene is TRBV4-2, the J gene TRBJ2-7; 14 bases line up with TRBD2. Sequencing was performed on PBMCs. The CDR3 protein is CASSSHGLAGGSYEQYF. For the CDR3, the DNA is TGTGCCAGCAGCTCTCACGGACTAGCGGGAGGTTCCTACGAGCAGTACTTC.